This passage covers 10 T cell receptor beta chains from one sample sequenced in a study of OX40 agonist ivuxolimab in advanced cancers. Only in-frame clones appear in the TCRdb table, and some are missing; sequencing was by immunoSEQ multiplex PCR. Altogether about 48,000 clones are present, about 81% being singletons, with the ten largest covering around 7.7%. Sequencing was performed on CD4+ or CD8+ T cells sorted from blood, taken in a trial of the OX40 agonist ivuxolimab. All receptors derive from an adult with an advanced solid tumor such as melanoma, head and neck, liver or kidney cancer.

V is TRBV28 and J is TRBJ1-6; no clear D. V was cut by 3 bases and J by 8 bases, with 17 bases left in between. The germline V gene has CDR1 MDHEN and CDR2 SYDVKM. CDR3 length equals 16 residues. This chain's CDR3 is CASSFPGAQNHSPLHF. CDR3 sequence (DNA): TGTGCCAGCAGTTTCCCGGGAGCTCAAAATCATTCACCCCTCCACTTT.

V and J are TRBV7-2 and TRBJ2-3; D not certain. Trimming pared 4 bases from V and 9 bases from J, leaving 17 bases between. CDR1 SGHTA and CDR2 FQGNSA come from the germline V gene. This CDR3 spans 14 amino acids. The CDR3 sequence is CASSSHWEGRTQYF. In DNA, the CDR3 is TGTGCCAGCAGCTCCCATTGGGAAGGCCGCACGCAGTATTTT. Using reference TRBV7-2 and TRBJ2-3 for the parts outside the CDR3, the full variable domain is GAGVSQSPSNKVTEKGKDVELRCDPISGHTALYWYRQSLGQGLEFLIYFQGNSAPDKSGLPSDRFSAERTGGSVSTLTIQRTQQEDSAVYLCASSSHWEGRTQYFGPGTRLTVL.

This clone was detected once. V gene TRBV6-1 combines with J gene TRBJ1-5, with unresolved D. Germline V gene sequence: CDR1 MNHNS, CDR2 SASEGT. CDR3 size: 15 residues. V shed 6 bases and J shed 3 bases, with 15 bases lying between them. The CDR3 DNA reads TGTGCCAGCAGACCTGCCGGAGGGTTCAATCAGCCCCAGCATTTT. Translated: CASRPAGGFNQPQHF.

V gene TRBV2 combines with J gene TRBJ1-1; 8 bases are shared with TRBD1. Germline V gene data show CDR1 as SNHLY and CDR2 as FYNNEI. After removal of 8 bases from V and 10 bases from J, the junction contained 9 bases not matched to a gene. The CDR3 runs 12 residues. The CDR3 is CASLSGGGTAFF. As DNA, the CDR3 is TGTGCCAGCCTTTCAGGGGGCGGTACAGCTTTCTTT.

This clone was seen just once. The chain has TRBV18 and TRBJ2-3; 8 nucleotides align to TRBD2. Germline loops: CDR1 KGHSH, CDR2 LQKENI. V dropped 3 bases and J dropped 0; count of bases not matched to a gene: 5. CDR3 length equals 16 residues. This CDR3 is CASSPPIAGSTDTQYF. CDR3 DNA sequence: TGTGCCAGCTCACCCCCAATAGCGGGGAGCACAGATACGCAGTATTTT.

This clone was picked up one time. The V call is TRBV7-2, the J call TRBJ2-2; D remains ambiguous. The germline V gene encodes CDR1 SGHTA and CDR2 FQGNSA. CDR3 length: 12 residues. Trimming shortened V by 2 bases and J by 6 bases, and 4 bases separated the two germline ends. The CDR3 DNA follows: TGTGCCAGCAGCTTATCGGCCGGGGAGCTGTTTTTT. Translated: CASSLSAGELFF.

This clone appeared a single time. The chain combines TRBV28 with TRBJ1-2; 7 positions agree with TRBD1. The CDR3 consists of 15 residues. The V gene's germline CDR1 is MDHEN and CDR2 SYDVKM. With 4 bases clipped from V and 8 bases from J, the junction kept 13 bases outside the gene matches. The CDR3 loop is CASSYDRVGAGGYTF. CDR3 sequence (DNA): TGTGCCAGCAGTTATGACAGGGTGGGAGCCGGGGGCTACACCTTC.

The chain combines TRBV6-5 with TRBJ1-1; D gene uncertain. The CDR3 spans 12 residues. The V gene's germline CDR1 is MNHEY and CDR2 SVGAGI. V lost 0 bases and J lost 5, with 4 bases in between. The chain's CDR3 is CASSYSRTEAFF. CDR3 bases: TGTGCCAGCAGTTACTCGAGGACTGAAGCTTTCTTT.

The chain has TRBV6-6 and TRBJ1-5; TRBD1 matches at 8 bases. The CDR3 totals 15 residues. Trimming removed 2 bases from V and 4 bases from J; junction bases left unmatched: 4. Looked up from germline, CDR1 is MNHNY and CDR2 is SVGAGI (reference sequence). CDR3 residues: CASSYRDRLNQPQHF. The CDR3, as DNA: TGTGCCAGCAGTTACCGGGACAGGTTGAATCAGCCCCAGCATTTT.

This clone was detected only once. This rearrangement joins TRBV9 to TRBJ2-6; 8 nucleotides line up with TRBD1. The germline gives CDR1 SGDLS, CDR2 YYNGEE. The CDR3 length is 16 residues. J was trimmed by 1 base and V by 5 bases; bases with no gene match: 5. The CDR3 is CASRGDRFSGANVLTF. CDR3 nucleotide sequence: TGTGCCAGCAGGGGGGACAGGTTTTCTGGGGCCAACGTCCTGACTTTC.